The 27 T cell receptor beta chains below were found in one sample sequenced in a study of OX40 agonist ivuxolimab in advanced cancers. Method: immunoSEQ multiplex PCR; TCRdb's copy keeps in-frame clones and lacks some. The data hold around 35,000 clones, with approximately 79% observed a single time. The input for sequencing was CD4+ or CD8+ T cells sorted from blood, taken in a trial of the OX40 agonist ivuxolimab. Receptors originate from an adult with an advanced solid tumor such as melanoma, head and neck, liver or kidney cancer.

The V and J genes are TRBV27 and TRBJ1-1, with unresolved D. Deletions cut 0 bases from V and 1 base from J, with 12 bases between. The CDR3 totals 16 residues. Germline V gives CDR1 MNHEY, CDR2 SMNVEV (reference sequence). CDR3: CASSLSSGFRNTEAFF. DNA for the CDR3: TGTGCCAGCAGTTTATCGAGCGGTTTCAGGAACACTGAAGCTTTCTTT.

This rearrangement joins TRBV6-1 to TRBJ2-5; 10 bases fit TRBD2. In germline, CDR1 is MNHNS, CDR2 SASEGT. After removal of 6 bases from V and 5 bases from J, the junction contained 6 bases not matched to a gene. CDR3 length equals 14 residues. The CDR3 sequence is CASSQRGGPETQYF. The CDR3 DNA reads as TGTGCCAGCAGCCAGCGGGGGGGCCCGGAGACCCAGTACTTC.

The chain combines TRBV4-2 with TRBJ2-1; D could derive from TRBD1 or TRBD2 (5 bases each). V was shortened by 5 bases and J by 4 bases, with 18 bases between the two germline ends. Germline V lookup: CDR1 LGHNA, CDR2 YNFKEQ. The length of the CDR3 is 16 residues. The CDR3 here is CASSFPGTGDYNEQFF. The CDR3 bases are TGTGCCAGCAGCTTCCCCGGGACCGGAGATTACAATGAGCAGTTCTTC.

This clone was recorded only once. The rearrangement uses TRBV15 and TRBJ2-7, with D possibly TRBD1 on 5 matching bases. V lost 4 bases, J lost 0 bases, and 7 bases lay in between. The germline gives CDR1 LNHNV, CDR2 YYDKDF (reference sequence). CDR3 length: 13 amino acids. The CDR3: CATSTGFSYEQYF. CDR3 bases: TGTGCCACCAGCACAGGGTTCTCCTACGAGCAGTACTTC.

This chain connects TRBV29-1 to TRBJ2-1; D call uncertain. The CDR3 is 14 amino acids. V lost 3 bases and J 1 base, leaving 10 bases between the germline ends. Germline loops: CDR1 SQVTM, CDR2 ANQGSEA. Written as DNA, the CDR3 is TGCAGCGTTGATGGCAGCCCGTCCTACAATGAGCAGTTCTTC. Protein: CSVDGSPSYNEQFF.

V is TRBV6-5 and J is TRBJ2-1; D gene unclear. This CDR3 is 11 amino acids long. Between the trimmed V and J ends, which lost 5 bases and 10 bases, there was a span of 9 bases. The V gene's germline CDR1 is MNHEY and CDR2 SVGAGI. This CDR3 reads CASSTPFEQFF. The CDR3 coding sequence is TGTGCCAGCAGTACCCCGTTCGAGCAGTTCTTC.

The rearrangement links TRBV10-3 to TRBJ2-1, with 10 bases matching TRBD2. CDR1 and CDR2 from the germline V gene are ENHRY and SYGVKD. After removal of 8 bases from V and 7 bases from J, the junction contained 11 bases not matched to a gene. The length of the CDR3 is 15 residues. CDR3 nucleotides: TGTGCCATCCGGGGGCTAGCGGGGGCCCCAAATGAGCAGTTCTTC. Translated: CAIRGLAGAPNEQFF.

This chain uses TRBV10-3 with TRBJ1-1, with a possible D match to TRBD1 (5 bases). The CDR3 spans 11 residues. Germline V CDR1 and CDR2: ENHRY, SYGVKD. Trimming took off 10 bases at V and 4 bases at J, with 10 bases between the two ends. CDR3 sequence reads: CASRQFTEAFF. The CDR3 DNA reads TGTGCCAGTCGACAGTTCACTGAAGCTTTCTTT.

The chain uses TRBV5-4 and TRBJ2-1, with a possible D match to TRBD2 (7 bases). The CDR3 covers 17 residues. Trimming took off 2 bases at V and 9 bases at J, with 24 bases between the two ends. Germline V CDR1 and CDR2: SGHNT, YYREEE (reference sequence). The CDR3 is CASSFKGGAAMRSEQFF. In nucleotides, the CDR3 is TGTGCCAGCAGCTTCAAGGGGGGGGCCGCGATGAGGAGTGAGCAGTTCTTC.

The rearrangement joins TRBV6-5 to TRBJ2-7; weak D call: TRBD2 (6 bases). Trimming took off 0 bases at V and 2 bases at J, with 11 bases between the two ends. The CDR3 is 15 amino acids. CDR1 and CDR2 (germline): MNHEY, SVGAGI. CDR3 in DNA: TGTGCCAGCAGTTACTCTGACGGGAGCCCCTACGAGCAGTACTTC. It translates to CASSYSDGSPYEQYF.

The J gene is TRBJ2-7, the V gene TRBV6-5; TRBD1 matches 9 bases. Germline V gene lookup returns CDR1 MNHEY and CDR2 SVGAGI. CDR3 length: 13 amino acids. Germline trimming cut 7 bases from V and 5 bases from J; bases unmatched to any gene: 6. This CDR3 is CASTLGTGNEQYF. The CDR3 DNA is TGTGCCAGCACCTTGGGGACAGGGAACGAGCAGTACTTC.

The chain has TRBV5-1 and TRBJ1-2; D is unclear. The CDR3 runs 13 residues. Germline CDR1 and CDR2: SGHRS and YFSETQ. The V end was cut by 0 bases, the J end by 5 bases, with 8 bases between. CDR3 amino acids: CASSLGQLYGYTF. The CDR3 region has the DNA TGCGCCAGCAGCTTGGGGCAGCTATATGGCTACACCTTC.

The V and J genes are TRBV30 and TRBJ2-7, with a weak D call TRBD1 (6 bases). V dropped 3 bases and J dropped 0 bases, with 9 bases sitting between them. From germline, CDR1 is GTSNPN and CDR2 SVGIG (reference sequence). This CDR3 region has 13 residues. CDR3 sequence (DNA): TGTGCCTGGAGAGGGGGTCTCTCCTACGAGCAGTACTTC. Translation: CAWRGGLSYEQYF. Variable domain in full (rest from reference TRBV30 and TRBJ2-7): SQTIHQWPATLVQPVGSPLSLECTVEGTSNPNLYWYRQAAGRGLQLLFYSVGIGQISSEVPQNLSASRPQDRQFILSSKKLLLSDSGFYLCAWRGGLSYEQYFGPGTRLTVT.

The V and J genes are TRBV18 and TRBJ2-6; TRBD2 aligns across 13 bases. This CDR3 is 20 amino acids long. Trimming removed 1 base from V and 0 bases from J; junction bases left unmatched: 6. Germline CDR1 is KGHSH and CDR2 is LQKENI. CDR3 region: CASSPRLAGGSLSGANVLTF. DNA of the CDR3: TGTGCCAGCTCACCACGACTAGCGGGGGGAAGCCTCTCTGGGGCCAACGTCCTGACTTTC.

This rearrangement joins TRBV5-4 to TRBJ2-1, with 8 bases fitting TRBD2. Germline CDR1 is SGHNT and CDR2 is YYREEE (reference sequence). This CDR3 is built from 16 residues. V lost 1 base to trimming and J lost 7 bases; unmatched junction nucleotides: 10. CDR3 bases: TGTGCCAGCAGCTTGTTGCCGGGGGGGCCAGGGAATGAGCAGTTCTTC. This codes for CASSLLPGGPGNEQFF. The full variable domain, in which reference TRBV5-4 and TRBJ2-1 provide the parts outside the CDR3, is ETGVTQSPTHLIKTRGQQVTLRCSSQSGHNTVSWYQQALGQGPQFIFQYYREEENGRGNFPPRFSGLQFPNYSSELNVNALELDDSALYLCASSLLPGGPGNEQFFGPGTRLTVL.

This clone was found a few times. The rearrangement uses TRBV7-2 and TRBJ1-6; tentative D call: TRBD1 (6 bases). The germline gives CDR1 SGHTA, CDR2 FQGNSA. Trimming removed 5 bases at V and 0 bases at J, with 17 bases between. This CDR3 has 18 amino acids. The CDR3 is CASSRNQGPLSYNSPLHF. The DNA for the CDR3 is TGTGCCAGCAGCCGGAACCAGGGGCCCCTCTCCTATAATTCACCCCTCCACTTT. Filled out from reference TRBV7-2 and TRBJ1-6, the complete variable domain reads GAGVSQSPSNKVTEKGKDVELRCDPISGHTALYWYRQSLGQGLEFLIYFQGNSAPDKSGLPSDRFSAERTGGSVSTLTIQRTQQEDSAVYLCASSRNQGPLSYNSPLHFGNGTRLTVT.

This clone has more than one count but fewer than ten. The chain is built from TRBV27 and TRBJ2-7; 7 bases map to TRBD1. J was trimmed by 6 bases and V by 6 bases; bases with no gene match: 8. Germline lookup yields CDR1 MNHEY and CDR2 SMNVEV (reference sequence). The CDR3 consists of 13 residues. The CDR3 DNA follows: TGTGCCAGCAGCCCCTGGGACAGACTCGAGCAGTACTTC. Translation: CASSPWDRLEQYF.

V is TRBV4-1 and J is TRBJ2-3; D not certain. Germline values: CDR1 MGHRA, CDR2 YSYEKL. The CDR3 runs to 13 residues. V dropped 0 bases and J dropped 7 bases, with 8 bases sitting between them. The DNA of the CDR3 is TGCGCCAGCAGCCAAGAATGGGGTCATACGCAGTATTTT. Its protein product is CASSQEWGHTQYF.

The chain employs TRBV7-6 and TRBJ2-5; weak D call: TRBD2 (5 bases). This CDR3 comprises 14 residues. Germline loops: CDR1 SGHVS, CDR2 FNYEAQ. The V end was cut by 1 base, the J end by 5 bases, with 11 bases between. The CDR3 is CASSLGLAGETQYF. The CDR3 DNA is TGTGCCAGCAGCTTAGGCCTAGCCGGTGAGACCCAGTACTTC. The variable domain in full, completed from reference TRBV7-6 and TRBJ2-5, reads GAGVSQSPRYKVTKRGQDVALRCDPISGHVSLYWYRQALGQGPEFLTYFNYEAQQDKSGLPNDRFSAERPEGSISTLTIQRTEQRDSAMYRCASSLGLAGETQYFGPGTRLLVL.

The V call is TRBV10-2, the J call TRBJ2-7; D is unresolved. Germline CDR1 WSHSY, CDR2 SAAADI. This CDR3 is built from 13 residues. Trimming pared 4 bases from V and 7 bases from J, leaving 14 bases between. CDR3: CASSVIEGREQYF. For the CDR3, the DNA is TGCGCCAGCAGTGTCATTGAAGGGCGTGAGCAGTACTTC.

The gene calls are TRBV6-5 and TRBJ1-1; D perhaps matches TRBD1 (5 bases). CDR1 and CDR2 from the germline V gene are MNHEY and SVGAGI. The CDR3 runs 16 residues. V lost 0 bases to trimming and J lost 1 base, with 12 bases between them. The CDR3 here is CASSYSPGPRNTEAFF. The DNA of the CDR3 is TGTGCCAGCAGTTACTCGCCAGGGCCACGGAACACTGAAGCTTTCTTT.

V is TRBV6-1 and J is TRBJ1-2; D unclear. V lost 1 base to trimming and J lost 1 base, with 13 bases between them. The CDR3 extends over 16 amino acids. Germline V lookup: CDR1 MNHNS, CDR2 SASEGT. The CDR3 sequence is CASSEGRFSLNYGYTF. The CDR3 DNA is TGTGCCAGCAGTGAAGGCCGATTCTCCCTTAACTATGGCTACACCTTC.

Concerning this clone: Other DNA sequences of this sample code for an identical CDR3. The CDR3 reads CASSPPGQGNEKLFF. As DNA, the CDR3 is TGTGCCAGCTCACCTCCGGGACAGGGTAATGAAAAACTGTTTTTT. This chain joins TRBV18 and TRBJ1-4; 9 nucleotides agree with TRBD1. Germline V gives CDR1 KGHSH, CDR2 LQKENI. V was clipped by 3 bases and J by 4 bases; unmatched bases: 3. This CDR3 contains 15 residues.

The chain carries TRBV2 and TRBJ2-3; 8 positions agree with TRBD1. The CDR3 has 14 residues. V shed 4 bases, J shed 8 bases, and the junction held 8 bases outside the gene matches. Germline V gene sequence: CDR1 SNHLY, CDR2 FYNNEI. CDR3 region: CASSGFRGPGTQYF. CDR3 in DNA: TGTGCCAGCAGTGGATTCAGGGGGCCGGGTACGCAGTATTTT.

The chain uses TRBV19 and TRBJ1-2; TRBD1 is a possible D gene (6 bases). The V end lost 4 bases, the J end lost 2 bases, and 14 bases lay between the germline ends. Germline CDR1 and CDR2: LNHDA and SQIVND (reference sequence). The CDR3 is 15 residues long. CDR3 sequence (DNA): TGTGCCAGTAGTACCTGGGACACGCTCAACTATGGCTACACCTTC. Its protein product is CASSTWDTLNYGYTF.

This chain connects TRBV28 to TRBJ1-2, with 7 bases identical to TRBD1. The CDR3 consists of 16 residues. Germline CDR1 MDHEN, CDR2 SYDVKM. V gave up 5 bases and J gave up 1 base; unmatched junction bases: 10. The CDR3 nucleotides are TGTGCCAGCAGTGAATTGGGACAGCCTTATAACTATGGCTACACCTTC. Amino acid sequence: CASSELGQPYNYGYTF.

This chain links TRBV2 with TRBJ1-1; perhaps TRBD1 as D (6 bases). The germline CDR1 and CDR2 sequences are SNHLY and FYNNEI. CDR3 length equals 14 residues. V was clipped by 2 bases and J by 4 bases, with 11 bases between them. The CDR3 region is CASSENREATEAFF. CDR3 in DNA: TGTGCCAGCAGTGAAAACAGGGAAGCCACTGAAGCTTTCTTT.